This T cell receptor (beta chain) was sequenced during a study of shared clonotypes between healthy human individuals. Some 30,000 T cell genomes (around 200 ng DNA) went into each sorted-subset replicate. Repertoires were generated with immunoSEQ multiplex PCR, while TCRdb's copy carries only in-frame clones and drops some. The table has 950,000 to 1,300,000 clones, approximately 72% seen once. Germline CDR1 is SGHVS and CDR2 is FNYEAQ. V dropped 3 bases and J dropped 7 bases, with 21 bases sitting between them. The CDR3 sequence is 17 residues long. Partitioning of CD4+ cells yielded a CD45RA+ naive subset and a CD45RA-negative memory subset.

This chain uses TRBV7-6 with TRBJ2-2; perhaps TRBD1 as D (6 bases). What was sequenced was memory CD4+ T cells sorted from blood. Subset noted: CD45RA-negative fraction. The sequence came from a man younger than 35 in good health. Here the CDR3 DNA reads TGTGCCAGCAGCTTGGGGGCTAGGAAAAGAAGCCTCGGGGAGCTGTTTTTT. Translating it yields CASSLGARKRSLGELFF. Variable domain in full (rest from reference TRBV7-6 and TRBJ2-2): GAGVSQSPRYKVTKRGQDVALRCDPISGHVSLYWYRQALGQGPEFLTYFNYEAQQDKSGLPNDRFSAERPEGSISTLTIQRTEQRDSAMYRCASSLGARKRSLGELFFGEGSRLTVL.